This TCR beta chain is from a study of blood T cell repertoires in COVID-19 (dated by TCRdb to 2018 to 2020). About the investigation overall: Samples from collaborators originated in the United States, Italy and Spain and spanned both the acute and convalescent phases of COVID-19. Samples came from the ongoing ImmuneRACE study (first 160 participants) plus 1,254 subjects from 6 global collaborators. The repertoires were released in a freely available public database meant as a resource for research on the immune response to SARS-CoV-2. The prospective study material was composed of cDNA or gDNA derived from T cells, B-cell-depleted T cells, or PBMCs. Deeply sampled blood TCRbeta repertoires from subjects exposed to, actively infected with, or recovered from COVID-19 were included in the dataset. A de-identified subject ID, COVID-19 status, age in years and sex were almost always included in the sample metadata. Where available, HLA class I and class II types were obtained from metadata supplied by the sample provider rather than from assay-based typing.

Points on this clone: This receptor's antigen is unknown. Qualities for individual bases were not recorded, and no much larger clone is one base off.

TCRbeta CDR3 regions were amplified from genomic DNA by means of the immunoSEQ Assay, a bias-controlled multiplex PCR. Concerning the study's data processing: Within the assay, amplification of reference gene primers was used to estimate how many nucleated cells each sample contained. To quantify the absolute abundance of each unique TCRbeta CDR3 rearrangement, sequence reads were collapsed and filtered. Productive Simpson clonality was computed per sample as the square root of Simpson's diversity index over productive rearrangements. Held by TCRdb, this immuneACCESS table contains in-frame sequences only and omits some clones. Under half of the omission traces to an unresolved V gene where checked; the cause of the rest is unknown. V and J calls and clone size are copied from that table; D and trimming were computed from the DNA. In this sample the table shows approximately 200,000 clones, approximately 85% of which occur a single time. Clones ranked in the top ten supply more than 3% of the sample.

The investigation overall reported the following: How much clinical and demographic metadata was included differed by source and by participant, and the metadata was provided uncurated.

V is pared back by 4 bases and J by 4 bases, with 20 bases lying between the germline termini. Via the germline V gene (reference sequence), CDR1 is SGHKS and CDR2 YYEKEE. The CDR3 sequence holds 16 residues, the cysteine and phenylalanine included. Solely the CDR3 DNA is kept, with 48 bases framed from the first base. Whole blood was collected in K2EDTA tubes by collaborating institutions according to the institutions' own protocols. Collaborator samples were shipped for TCRbeta analysis as frozen whole blood, isolated PBMCs, or DNA extracted from either sample type. The sequence was obtained from a man in his sixties with acute or convalescent COVID-19. The sequencing input was peripheral blood. Recombination linked TRBV5-5 to TRBJ1-1, with a tentative D gene TRBD1 over 6 matching bases. The DNA sequence reads TGTGCCAGCAGCCGAATTATGGACAGAAGAGGCACTGAAGCTTTCTTT. Its protein product is CASSRIMDRRGTEAFF. Supplemented by the reference TRBV5-5 and TRBJ1-1 proteins around the CDR3, the complete variable domain is DAGVTQSPTHLIKTRGQQVTLRCSPISGHKSVSWYQQVLGQGPQFIFQYYEKEERGRGNFPDRFSARQFPNYSSELNVNALLLGDSALYLCASSRIMDRRGTEAFFGQGTRLTVV.